These T cell receptor beta chains were read from a single sample in a study of T cell repertoires in cytomegalovirus infection. TCRdb re-analysed the reads in MiXCR, keeping a single row per CDR3 protein. The sample contains around 240,000 distinct CDR3 sequences, under 25% of which appear only once. What was sequenced was CD8+ T cells from PBMCs. The source of these receptors is a human donor in good health (CMV status not recorded). Some clones in this sample may be carry-over from other donors' samples. The CDR3 runs from the conserved cysteine through the conserved F or W. A D gene is named only where the DNA matches it firmly. Clone size is given for some rows only: seen once, a few or many times, or a class if the clone is expanded.

clone size	V gene	D gene	J gene	CDR3 DNA	CDR3 protein
-	TRBV5-1	-	TRBJ1-1	TGCGCCAGCAGCTTTAACACTAAAGCTTTCTTT	CASSFNTKAFF
-	TRBV5-4	-	TRBJ2-1	TGTGCCAGCAGCTTATCACCAACAGGGGACTATGAGCAGTTCTTC	CASSLSPTGDYEQFF
many	TRBV7-2	-	TRBJ1-3	TGTGCCAGCAGCATCGGGACAAGCTCTGGAAACACCATATATTTT	CASSIGTSSGNTIYF
-	TRBV12-3/TRBV12-4	TRBD1	TRBJ2-5	TGTGCCACTTCGATACAGGGGGCGGAGACCCAGTACTTC	CATSIQGAETQYF
-	TRBV7-9	-	TRBJ2-2	TGTGCCAGCAGCCCAGGGGTCTTCACCGGGGAGCTGTTTTTT	CASSPGVFTGELFF
few	TRBV10-3	-	TRBJ2-6	TGTGCCATCAGTGGGGTGACGGCCGGGGCCAACGTCCTGACTTTC	CAISGVTAGANVLTF
-	TRBV7-9	-	TRBJ1-1	TGTGCCAGCAGCTTATATGGCACTGAAGCTTTCTTT	CASSLYGTEAFF
many	TRBV7-8	TRBD1	TRBJ2-5	TGTGCCAGCAGCCAAGAACCGGGACAGGGGCGCAACCAGTACTTC	CASSQEPGQGRNQYF
-	TRBV9	TRBD1	TRBJ2-7	TGTGCCAGCAGCGCCTCCGGGACAGGGGGCAACGAGCAGTACTTC	CASSASGTGGNEQYF
few	TRBV15	-	TRBJ2-1	TGTGCCACCAGCAGGGAAGGGGATTCTTTATATTTCTCCTACAATGAGCAGTTCTTC	CATSREGDSLYFSYNEQFF
many	TRBV7-9	-	TRBJ1-1	TGTGCCAGCAGCTTATTATCCGAAGGGAACACTGAAGCTTTCTTT	CASSLLSEGNTEAFF
-	TRBV6-5	-	TRBJ1-4	TGTGCCAGCAGTTATGGGGCAGGGGATGAAAAACTGTTTTTT	CASSYGAGDEKLFF
-	TRBV20-1	-	TRBJ2-1	TGCAGTGCTAGTGGGGTGGACGGCTCCTACAATGAGCAGTTCTTC	CSASGVDGSYNEQFF
few	TRBV28	TRBD2	TRBJ2-3	TGTGCCAGCAGTGCGAGACTAGCGGGGGGGCCGATGGATACGCAGTATTTT	CASSARLAGGPMDTQYF
-	TRBV15	-	TRBJ1-4	TGTGCCACCGGTCCGCAGACTAATGAAAAACTGTTTTTT	CATGPQTNEKLFF
-	TRBV5-1	-	TRBJ1-4	TGCGCCAGCAGCTTGGAGGACAGCACCGAAAAACTGTTTTTT	CASSLEDSTEKLFF
few	TRBV20-1	TRBD1	TRBJ1-2	TGCAGTGCTACTCAGACAGGGACCCCGACTATAAGGATCTATGGCTACACCTTC	CSATQTGTPTIRIYGYTF
-	TRBV7-6	TRBD1	TRBJ1-2	TGTGCCAGCAGCTCTCAGGGGGCCCATGGCTACACCTTC	CASSSQGAHGYTF
few	TRBV9	-	TRBJ2-5	TGTGCCAGCAGCGGATCGGTCGGAGAGACCCAGTACTTC	CASSGSVGETQYF
many	TRBV6-5	-	TRBJ2-5	TGTGCCAGCAGTTCCCTGACGTTGGAGACCCAGTACTTC	CASSSLTLETQYF
-	TRBV5-1	TRBD2	TRBJ2-7	TGCGCCAGCAGCTTGGATTGGGGGGGCTACGAGCAGTACTTC	CASSLDWGGYEQYF